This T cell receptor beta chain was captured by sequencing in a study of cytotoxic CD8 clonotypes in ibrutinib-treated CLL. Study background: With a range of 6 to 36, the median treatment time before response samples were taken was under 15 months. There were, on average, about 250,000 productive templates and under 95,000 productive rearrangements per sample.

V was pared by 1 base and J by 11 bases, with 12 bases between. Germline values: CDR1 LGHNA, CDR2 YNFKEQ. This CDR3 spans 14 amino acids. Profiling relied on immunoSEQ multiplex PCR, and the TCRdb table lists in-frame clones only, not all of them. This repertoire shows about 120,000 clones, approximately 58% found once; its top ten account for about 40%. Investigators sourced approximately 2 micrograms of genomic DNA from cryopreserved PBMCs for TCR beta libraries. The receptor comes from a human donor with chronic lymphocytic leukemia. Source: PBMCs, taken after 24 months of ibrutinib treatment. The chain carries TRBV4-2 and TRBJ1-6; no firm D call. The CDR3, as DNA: TGTGCCAGCAGCCAAGTGCGATCGGATACACCCCTCCACTTT. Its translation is CASSQVRSDTPLHF.